A selection of T cell receptor beta chains follows, all from one sample in a study of T cell responses to AZD1222 COVID-19 vaccine. The table came from immunoSEQ multiplex PCR; TCRdb's copy has only in-frame clones and leaves some out. Among around 130,000 clones listed, roughly 90% were seen once. The sample here was peripheral blood, taken on day 0 of AZD1222 vaccination. The origin of the receptors is an adult in good health. The CDR3 runs from the conserved cysteine through the conserved F or W. Fields, in order: J gene, V gene, CDR3 protein.

>TRBJ2-5|TRBV2
CASSLETQYF
>TRBJ1-2|TRBV9
CASSPRDGYGYTF
>TRBJ1-1|TRBV5-1
CASSYGNTEAFF
>TRBJ2-7|TRBV7-6
CASSPLSREGFYEQYF
>TRBJ1-3|TRBV4-1
CASSQGDSRSGNTIYF
>TRBJ2-1|TRBV12-3/TRBV12-4
CASSSPGTSARFF
>TRBJ1-5|TRBV7-6
CASSPVGGFVEPQHF
>TRBJ2-7|TRBV14
CASSQDRTGRTYEQYF
>TRBJ2-4|TRBV5-6
CASSSLSTGDIQYF
>TRBJ2-5|TRBV19
CASSISTGGIQETQYF
>TRBJ1-2|TRBV10-3
CAISDGPASGTGGYGYTF
>TRBJ1-1|TRBV19
CASSISDSYEAFF
>TRBJ1-3|TRBV30
CAWSVGGQPPIYF
>TRBJ1-2|TRBV12-5
CASGPGTGVTF
>TRBJ2-5|TRBV6-1
CASSETGGAQTQYF
>TRBJ1-2|TRBV5-4
CASSLEMDRAGYTF
>TRBJ2-7|TRBV14
CASQGDLSYEQYF
>TRBJ1-2|TRBV27
CASRRGDYGYTF
>TRBJ1-1|TRBV11-2
CASSRLTGIAFF
>TRBJ2-7|TRBV5-6
CASSLYGGQDYEQYF
>TRBJ1-1|TRBV12-3/TRBV12-4
CASSPRRNTEAFF
>TRBJ2-5|TRBV19
CASSIAGEGVTQYF
>TRBJ2-5|TRBV27
CASSLMFRDEIETQYF
>TRBJ2-3|TRBV6-5
CATASRPLTDTQYF
>TRBJ1-5|TRBV5-4
CASSLWGARNQPQHF
>TRBJ1-5|TRBV19
CASSFRLPGHQPQHF
>TRBJ2-2|TRBV6-5
CASQGERRNTGELFF
>TRBJ2-7|TRBV5-1
CASSPQGAVTYEQYF
>TRBJ2-1|TRBV5-1
CASSLGLSEQFF
>TRBJ2-7|TRBV10-1
CASSESRSGEQYF
>TRBJ1-5|TRBV20-1
CSASMGGQGLQPQHF
>TRBJ1-5|TRBV3-1/TRBV3-2
CASSQDSDQPQHF
>TRBJ1-4|TRBV7-9
CASSLARGTNEKLFF
>TRBJ2-7|TRBV7-9
CASSLGVPGGYEQYF
>TRBJ1-6|TRBV9
CASSVGPERYNSPLHF
>TRBJ1-3|TRBV6-4
CASIEPHVTSRPGGGNTIYF
>TRBJ1-2|TRBV5-1
CASRSGPYGYTF
>TRBJ1-5|TRBV27
CASKGVSGNQPQHF
>TRBJ2-1|TRBV27
CASRPGTGVLNEQFF
>TRBJ2-6|TRBV6-6
CASSYSGSGANVLTF
>TRBJ2-1|TRBV7-2
CASSLVWTRGADEQFF